A selection of T cell receptor beta chains follows, all from one sample in a study of PD-1 blockade in classical Hodgkin lymphoma. The data were produced by immunoSEQ multiplex PCR, yet TCRdb's version contains in-frame clones alone and is incomplete. The sample lists 150,000 or so clones, about 81% occurring once. This material consisted of peripheral blood mononuclear cells (PBMCs), taken before the second cycle of nivolumab. These receptor sequences come from a human donor with classical Hodgkin lymphoma. Both conserved end residues are part of each CDR3. D genes are given only for firm matches. Clone size is stated in some rows and not others, as once, few, many or a class when expanded.

TRBV6-6	few	NA	TRBJ1-5	CASRWGPDQPQHF	TGTGCCAGCAGGTGGGGGCCGGATCAGCCCCAGCATTTT
TRBV10-3	once	NA	TRBJ1-1	CAIMAGAGEAFF	TGTGCCATCATGGCCGGGGCGGGAGAAGCTTTCTTT
TRBV5-6	NA	NA	TRBJ2-3	CASSLAISGTGYTQYF	TGTGCCAGCAGCTTGGCCATCAGTGGGACTGGGTATACGCAGTATTTT
TRBV4-2	many	NA	TRBJ1-2	CASSQDMGPYNGYTF	TGTGCCAGCAGCCAAGATATGGGGCCGTATAATGGCTACACCTTC
TRBV7-2	NA	TRBD1	TRBJ1-1	CASSSQGGTEAFF	TGTGCCAGCAGCTCTCAGGGGGGCACTGAAGCTTTCTTT
TRBV20-1	few	NA	TRBJ1-1	CSASRGAEAFF	TGCAGTGCTAGTAGGGGGGCTGAAGCTTTCTTT
TRBV1	NA	NA	TRBJ2-7	CTSSQGETLTPRPGCEQYF	TGCACCAGCAGCCAAGGGGAGACACTAACACCTCGTCCGGGGTGCGAGCAGTACTTC
TRBV11-3	NA	NA	TRBJ1-6	CASSLVPSPLHF	TGTGCCAGCAGCTTAGTGCCTTCACCCCTCCACTTT
TRBV6-6	NA	NA	TRBJ2-7	CASSRPGEQYF	TGTGCCAGCAGTCGCCCCGGGGAGCAGTACTTC
TRBV11-1	NA	NA	TRBJ2-7	CASSLRGPDSNYEQYF	TGTGCCAGCAGCTTAAGGGGACCCGACAGCAACTACGAGCAGTACTTC